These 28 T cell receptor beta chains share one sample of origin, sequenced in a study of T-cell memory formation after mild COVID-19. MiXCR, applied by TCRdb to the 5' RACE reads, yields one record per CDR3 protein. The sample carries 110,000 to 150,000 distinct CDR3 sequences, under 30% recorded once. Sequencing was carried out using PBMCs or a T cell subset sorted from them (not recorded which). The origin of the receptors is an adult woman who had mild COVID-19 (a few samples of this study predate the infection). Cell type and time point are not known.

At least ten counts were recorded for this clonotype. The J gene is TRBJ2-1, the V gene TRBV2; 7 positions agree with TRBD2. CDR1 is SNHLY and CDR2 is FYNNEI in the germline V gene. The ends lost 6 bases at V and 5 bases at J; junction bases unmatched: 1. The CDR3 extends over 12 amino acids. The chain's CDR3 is CASRAGDNEQFF. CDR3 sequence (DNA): TGTGCCAGCAGGGCGGGAGACAATGAGCAGTTCTTC.

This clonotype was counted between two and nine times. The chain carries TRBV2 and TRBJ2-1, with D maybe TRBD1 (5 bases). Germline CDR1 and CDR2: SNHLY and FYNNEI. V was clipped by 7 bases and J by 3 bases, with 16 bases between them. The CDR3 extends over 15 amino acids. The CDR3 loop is CASTDSQGGYNEQFF. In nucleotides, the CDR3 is TGTGCCAGCACTGACAGCCAGGGCGGCTACAATGAGCAGTTCTTC.

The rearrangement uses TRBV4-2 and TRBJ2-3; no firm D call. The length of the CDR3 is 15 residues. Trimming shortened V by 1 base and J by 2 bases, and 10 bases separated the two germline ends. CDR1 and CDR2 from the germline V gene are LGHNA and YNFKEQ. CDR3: CASSQAVLPTDTQYF. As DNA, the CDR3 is TGTGCCAGCAGCCAAGCCGTCCTCCCCACAGATACGCAGTATTTT.

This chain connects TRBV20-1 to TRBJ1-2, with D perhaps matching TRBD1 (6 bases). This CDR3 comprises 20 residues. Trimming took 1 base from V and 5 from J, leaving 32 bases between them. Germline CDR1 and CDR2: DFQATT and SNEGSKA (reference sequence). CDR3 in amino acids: CSARALAASNERTVYYGYTF. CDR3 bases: TGCAGTGCTAGAGCGCTCGCGGCCTCTAACGAAAGGACAGTCTATTATGGCTACACCTTC.

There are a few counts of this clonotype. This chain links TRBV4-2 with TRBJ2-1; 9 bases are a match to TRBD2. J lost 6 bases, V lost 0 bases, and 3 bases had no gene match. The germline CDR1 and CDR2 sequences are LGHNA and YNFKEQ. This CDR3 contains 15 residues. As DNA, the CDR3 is TGTGCCAGCAGCCAAGAGACTAGCGGAAGCAATGAGCAGTTCTTC. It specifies CASSQETSGSNEQFF.

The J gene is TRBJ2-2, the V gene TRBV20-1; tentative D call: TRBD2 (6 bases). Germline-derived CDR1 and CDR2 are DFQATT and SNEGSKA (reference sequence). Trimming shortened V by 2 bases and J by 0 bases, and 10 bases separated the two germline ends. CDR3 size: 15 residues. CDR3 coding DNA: TGCAGTGCTAGAACCGGGACTTCGAACACCGGGGAGCTGTTTTTT. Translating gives CSARTGTSNTGELFF.

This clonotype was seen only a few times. The CDR3 loop is CASSSGGLGDNEQFF. The CDR3 nucleotides read TGTGCCAGCAGTTCTGGGGGACTAGGGGACAATGAGCAGTTCTTC. The chain recombines TRBV12-3 or TRBV12-4 with TRBJ2-1, with 8 nucleotides matching TRBD2. Germline trimming cut 4 bases from V and 5 bases from J; bases unmatched to any gene: 7. The CDR3 has 15 residues.

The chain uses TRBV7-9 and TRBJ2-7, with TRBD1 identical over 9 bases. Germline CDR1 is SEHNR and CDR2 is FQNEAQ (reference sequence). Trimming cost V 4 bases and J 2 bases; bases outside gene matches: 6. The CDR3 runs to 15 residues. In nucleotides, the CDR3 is TGTGCCAGCAGCTCCTCCGGGACAGGGCCCTACGAGCAGTACTTC. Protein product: CASSSSGTGPYEQYF. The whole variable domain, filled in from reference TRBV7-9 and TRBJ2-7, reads DTGVSQNPRHKITKRGQNVTFRCDPISEHNRLYWYRQTLGQGPEFLTYFQNEAQLEKSRLLSDRFSAERPKGSFSTLEIQRTEQGDSAMYLCASSSSGTGPYEQYFGPGTRLTVT.

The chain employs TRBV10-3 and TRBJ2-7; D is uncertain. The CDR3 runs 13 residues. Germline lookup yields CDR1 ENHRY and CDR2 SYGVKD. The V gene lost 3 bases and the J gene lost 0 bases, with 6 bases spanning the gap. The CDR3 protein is CAISEGNSYEQYF. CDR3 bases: TGTGCCATCAGTGAAGGCAACTCCTACGAGCAGTACTTC.

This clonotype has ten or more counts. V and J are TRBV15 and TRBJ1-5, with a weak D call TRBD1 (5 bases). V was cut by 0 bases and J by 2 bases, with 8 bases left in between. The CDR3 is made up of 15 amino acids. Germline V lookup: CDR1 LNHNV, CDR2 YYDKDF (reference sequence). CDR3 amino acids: CATSRDLQGNQPQHF. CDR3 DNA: TGTGCCACCAGCAGAGATCTACAGGGCAATCAGCCCCAGCATTTT.

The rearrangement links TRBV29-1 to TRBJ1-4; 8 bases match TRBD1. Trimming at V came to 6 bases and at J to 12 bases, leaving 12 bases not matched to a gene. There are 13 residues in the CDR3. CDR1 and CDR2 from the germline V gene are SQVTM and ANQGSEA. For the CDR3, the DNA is TGCAGCGTGGAACGGACAGGGAGCGGGGAACTGTTTTTT. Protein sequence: CSVERTGSGELFF.

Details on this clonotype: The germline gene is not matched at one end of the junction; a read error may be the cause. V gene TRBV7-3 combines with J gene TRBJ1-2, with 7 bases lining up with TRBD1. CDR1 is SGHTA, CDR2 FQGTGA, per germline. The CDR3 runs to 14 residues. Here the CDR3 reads CDSSLGGAGYGYTF. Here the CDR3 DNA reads TGTGACAGCAGCTTAGGGGGCGCTGGGTATGGCTACACCTTC.

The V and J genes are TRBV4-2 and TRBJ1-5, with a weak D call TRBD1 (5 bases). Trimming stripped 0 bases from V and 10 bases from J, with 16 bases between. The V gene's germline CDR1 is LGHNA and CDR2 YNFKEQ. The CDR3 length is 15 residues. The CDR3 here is CASSQDRSGLSPQHF. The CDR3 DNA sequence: TGTGCCAGCAGCCAAGATAGGTCAGGGTTGAGCCCCCAGCATTTT.

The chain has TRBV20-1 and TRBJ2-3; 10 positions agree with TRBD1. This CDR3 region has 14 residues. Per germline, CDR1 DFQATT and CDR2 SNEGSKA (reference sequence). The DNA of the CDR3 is TGCAGCATAGGGGGGACAGGGGACACAGATACGCAGTATTTT. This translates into CSIGGTGDTDTQYF.

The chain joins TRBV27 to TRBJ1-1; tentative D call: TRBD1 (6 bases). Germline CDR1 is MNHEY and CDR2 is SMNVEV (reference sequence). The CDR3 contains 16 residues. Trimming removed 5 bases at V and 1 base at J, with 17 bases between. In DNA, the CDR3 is TGTGCCAGCAGTCCATATGACAGGTATCCGAACACTGAAGCTTTCTTT. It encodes CASSPYDRYPNTEAFF.

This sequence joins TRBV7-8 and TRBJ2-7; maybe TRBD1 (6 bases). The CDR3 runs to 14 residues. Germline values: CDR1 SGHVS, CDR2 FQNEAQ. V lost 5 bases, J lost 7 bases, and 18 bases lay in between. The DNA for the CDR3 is TGTGCCAGCAGCCCCGACAGGATTTTGATTGAGCAGTACTTC. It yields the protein CASSPDRILIEQYF.

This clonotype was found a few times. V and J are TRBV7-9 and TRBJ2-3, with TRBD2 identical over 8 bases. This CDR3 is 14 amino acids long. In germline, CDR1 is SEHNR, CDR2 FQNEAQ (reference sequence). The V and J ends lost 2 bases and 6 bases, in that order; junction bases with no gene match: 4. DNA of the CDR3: TGTGCCAGCAGCTTAACGGGAGGGAAGGATACGCAGTATTTT. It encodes CASSLTGGKDTQYF.

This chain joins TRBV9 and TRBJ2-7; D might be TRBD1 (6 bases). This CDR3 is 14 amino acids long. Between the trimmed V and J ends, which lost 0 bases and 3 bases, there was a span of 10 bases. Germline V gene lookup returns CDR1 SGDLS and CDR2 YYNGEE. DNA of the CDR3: TGTGCCAGCAGCGTAGCCCTGGACAGCTACGAGCAGTACTTC. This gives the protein CASSVALDSYEQYF. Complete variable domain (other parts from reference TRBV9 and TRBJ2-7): DSGVTQTPKHLITATGQRVTLRCSPRSGDLSVYWYQQSLDQGLQFLIQYYNGEERAKGNILERFSAQQFPDLHSELNLSSLELGDSALYFCASSVALDSYEQYFGPGTRLTVT.

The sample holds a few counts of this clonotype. DNA of the CDR3: TGCAGTGCGTACAGGGAAAACACTGAAGCTTTCTTT. Translation: CSAYRENTEAFF. V gene TRBV20-1 combines with J gene TRBJ1-1; D perhaps matches TRBD1 (6 bases). V lost 6 bases, J lost 2 bases, and 10 bases lay in between. CDR1 DFQATT and CDR2 SNEGSKA come from the germline V gene (reference sequence). There are 12 residues in the CDR3.

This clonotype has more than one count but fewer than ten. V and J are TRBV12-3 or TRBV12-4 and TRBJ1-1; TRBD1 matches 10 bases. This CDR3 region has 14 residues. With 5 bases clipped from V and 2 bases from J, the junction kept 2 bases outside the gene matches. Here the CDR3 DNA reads TGTGCCAGCAGTATGACAGGGGGCAACACTGAAGCTTTCTTT. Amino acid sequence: CASSMTGGNTEAFF.

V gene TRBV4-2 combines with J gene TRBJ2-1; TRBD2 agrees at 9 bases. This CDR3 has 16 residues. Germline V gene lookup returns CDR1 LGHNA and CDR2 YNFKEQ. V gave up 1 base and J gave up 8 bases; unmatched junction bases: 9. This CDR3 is CASSQVLAGLAHEQFF. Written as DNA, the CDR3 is TGTGCCAGCAGCCAAGTCCTAGCGGGGTTAGCCCATGAGCAGTTCTTC.

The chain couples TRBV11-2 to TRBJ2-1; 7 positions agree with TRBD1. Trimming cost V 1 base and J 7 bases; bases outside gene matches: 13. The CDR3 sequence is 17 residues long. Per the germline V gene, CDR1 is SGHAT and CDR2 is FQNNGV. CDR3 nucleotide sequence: TGTGCCAGCAGCTTAGGCGCGGACAGGACTCCCACAAATGAGCAGTTCTTC. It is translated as CASSLGADRTPTNEQFF. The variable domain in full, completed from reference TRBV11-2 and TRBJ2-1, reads EAGVAQSPRYKIIEKRQSVAFWCNPISGHATLYWYQQILGQGPKLLIQFQNNGVVDDSQLPKDRFSAERLKGVDSTLKIQPAKLEDSAVYLCASSLGADRTPTNEQFFGPGTRLTVL.

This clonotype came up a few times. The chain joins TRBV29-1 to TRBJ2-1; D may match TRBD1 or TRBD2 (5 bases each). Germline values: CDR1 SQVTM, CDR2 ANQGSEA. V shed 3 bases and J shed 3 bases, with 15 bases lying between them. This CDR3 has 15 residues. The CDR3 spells CSVEGDGVHYNEQFF. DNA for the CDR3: TGCAGCGTTGAGGGGGACGGTGTCCACTACAATGAGCAGTTCTTC.

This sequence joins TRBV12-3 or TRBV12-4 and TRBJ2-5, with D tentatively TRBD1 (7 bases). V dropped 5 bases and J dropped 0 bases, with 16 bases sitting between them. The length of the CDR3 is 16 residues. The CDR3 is CASSHDREEDQETQYF. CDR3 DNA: TGTGCCAGCAGTCACGACAGGGAGGAAGACCAAGAGACCCAGTACTTC.

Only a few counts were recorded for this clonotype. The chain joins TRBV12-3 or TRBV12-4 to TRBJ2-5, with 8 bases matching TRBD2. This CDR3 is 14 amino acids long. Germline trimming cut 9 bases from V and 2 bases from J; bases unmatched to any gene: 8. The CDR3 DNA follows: TGTGCCAGGGGGACTAGAAGGTGGCAAGAGACCCAGTACTTC. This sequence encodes CARGTRRWQETQYF.

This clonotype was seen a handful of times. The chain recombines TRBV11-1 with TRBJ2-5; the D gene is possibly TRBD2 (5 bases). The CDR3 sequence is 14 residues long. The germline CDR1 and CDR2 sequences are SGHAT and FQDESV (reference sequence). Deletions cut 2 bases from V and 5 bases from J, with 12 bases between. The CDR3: CASSLLAGEETQYF. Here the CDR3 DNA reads TGTGCCAGCAGCTTATTGGCGGGTGAGGAGACCCAGTACTTC.

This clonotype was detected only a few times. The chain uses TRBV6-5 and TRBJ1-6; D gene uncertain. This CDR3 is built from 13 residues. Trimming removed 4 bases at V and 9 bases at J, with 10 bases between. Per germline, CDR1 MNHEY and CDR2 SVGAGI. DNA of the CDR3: TGTGCCAGCAGTTCGTACAAGGGTTCACCCCTCCACTTT. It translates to CASSSYKGSPLHF.

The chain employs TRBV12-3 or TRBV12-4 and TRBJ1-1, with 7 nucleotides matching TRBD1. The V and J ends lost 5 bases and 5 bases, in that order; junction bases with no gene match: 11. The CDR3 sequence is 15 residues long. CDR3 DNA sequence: TGTGCCAGCAGTCCAAGCTCAAGGGGGCAAACTGAAGCTTTCTTT. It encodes CASSPSSRGQTEAFF.